What follows is one T cell receptor (beta chain) and its context. CDR1 and CDR2 from the germline V gene are MDHEN and SYDVKM. The J segment lost 1 base and the V segment lost 6 bases, leaving 8 bases of the junction unmatched. The CDR3 has 15 residues. The sample comes from a study of blood T cell repertoires in COVID-19. Study background: COVID-19 samples from acute and convalescent phases originated in the United States, Italy and Spain. Sample material is recorded as cDNA or gDNA derived from T cells, B-cell-depleted T cells, or PBMCs.

During active infection, Seattle patients enrolled and were then monitored through disease. Per the original methods: Reference gene primers were amplified, and this amplification served to estimate nucleated cell counts. Produced via immunoSEQ multiplex PCR; TCRdb's table is partial and in-frame only. V and J calls and clone size are given by that table; D and trimming were obtained from the DNA. This table has about 140,000 clones, 88% appearing once. Sample: peripheral blood. This rearrangement joins TRBV28 to TRBJ2-7; 8 positions agree with TRBD1. This TCR was sampled from a human donor with COVID-19, enrolled during active disease. The donor label of this sample is uncertain. This CDR3 is CASRRLQGASYEQYF. The CDR3 DNA is TGTGCCAGCAGGAGATTGCAGGGGGCTTCCTACGAGCAGTACTTC.